These T cell receptor beta chains were read from a single sample in a study of T cell responses to AZD1222 COVID-19 vaccine. Using immunoSEQ multiplex PCR, the repertoire was profiled, and TCRdb retains in-frame clones only, with some absent. The table records 120,000 or so clones, around nine tenths of them present only once. The sequencing here drew on peripheral blood, taken 28 days after the second AZD1222 dose. The receptors stem from an adult who received the AZD1222 COVID-19 vaccine. CDR3s leave out the opening cysteine and the closing phenylalanine or tryptophan. Rows may omit the clone size; those that give it use once, few, many or a size class.

j_gene: TRBJ2-1; v_gene: TRBV20-1; abundance: once; CDR3aa: SASPGLHYNEQF
j_gene: TRBJ2-2; v_gene: TRBV7-2; abundance: -; CDR3aa: ASSLGSWNTGELF
j_gene: TRBJ2-7; v_gene: TRBV27; abundance: -; CDR3aa: ASSLRQNPYEQY
j_gene: TRBJ2-3; v_gene: TRBV21-1; abundance: -; CDR3aa: ASSKEGARDRGGDTQY
j_gene: TRBJ2-1; v_gene: TRBV5-4; abundance: -; CDR3aa: ASSSGGTYNEQF
j_gene: TRBJ2-7; v_gene: TRBV27; abundance: -; CDR3aa: ASSRQGAYEQY
j_gene: TRBJ2-7; v_gene: TRBV18; abundance: -; CDR3aa: ASSPTDSPSSYEQY
j_gene: TRBJ1-4; v_gene: TRBV5-1; abundance: -; CDR3aa: ASSFSGSNEKLF
j_gene: TRBJ2-4; v_gene: TRBV15; abundance: -; CDR3aa: ATSTYQNIQY
j_gene: TRBJ1-1; v_gene: TRBV5-1; abundance: -; CDR3aa: ASSSLGGTEAF
j_gene: TRBJ1-2; v_gene: TRBV5-1; abundance: once; CDR3aa: ASSPGRSWSYT
j_gene: TRBJ2-7; v_gene: TRBV7-9; abundance: -; CDR3aa: ASSLRDRLYEQY
j_gene: TRBJ2-2; v_gene: TRBV5-1; abundance: -; CDR3aa: ASRFGLAGSGELF
j_gene: TRBJ2-3; v_gene: TRBV19; abundance: -; CDR3aa: ATQAGVYTDTQY
j_gene: TRBJ2-4; v_gene: TRBV7-2; abundance: -; CDR3aa: ASSSMGNIQY
j_gene: TRBJ1-6; v_gene: TRBV27; abundance: -; CDR3aa: ASSKGQGEYNSPLH
j_gene: TRBJ2-3; v_gene: TRBV2; abundance: once; CDR3aa: ASIVVGRGDTQY
j_gene: TRBJ1-2; v_gene: TRBV10-3; abundance: -; CDR3aa: AISGMAGSYGYT
j_gene: TRBJ2-1; v_gene: TRBV2; abundance: -; CDR3aa: ASSIMRGRDEQF
j_gene: TRBJ1-1; v_gene: TRBV7-9; abundance: -; CDR3aa: ASSLPGSYTEAF
j_gene: TRBJ1-5; v_gene: TRBV28; abundance: -; CDR3aa: ASSPGGRGQPQH
j_gene: TRBJ2-4; v_gene: TRBV7-9; abundance: -; CDR3aa: ASSPPAGNRINIQY
j_gene: TRBJ2-1; v_gene: TRBV7-9; abundance: once; CDR3aa: ASSLTSGGANEQF
j_gene: TRBJ2-3; v_gene: TRBV6-2/TRBV6-3; abundance: -; CDR3aa: ASSWGGRAQY
j_gene: TRBJ2-5; v_gene: TRBV3-1/TRBV3-2; abundance: -; CDR3aa: ASNPRLAGGPGTQY
j_gene: TRBJ1-3; v_gene: TRBV18; abundance: -; CDR3aa: ASSLLDGSGNTIY
j_gene: TRBJ1-2; v_gene: TRBV3-1/TRBV3-2; abundance: once; CDR3aa: ASSKNRRGGYT
j_gene: TRBJ1-1; v_gene: TRBV11-2; abundance: few; CDR3aa: ASSLDRGGTGGMNTEAF
j_gene: TRBJ1-5; v_gene: TRBV13; abundance: -; CDR3aa: ASSSSQGRDQPQH
j_gene: TRBJ1-2; v_gene: TRBV9; abundance: -; CDR3aa: ASSVATRGRGNGYT
j_gene: TRBJ1-4; v_gene: TRBV14; abundance: -; CDR3aa: ASSQANEAYEKLF
j_gene: TRBJ1-4; v_gene: TRBV7-9; abundance: once; CDR3aa: ASRGGDRGPNGEKLF
j_gene: TRBJ1-6; v_gene: TRBV29-1; abundance: -; CDR3aa: SVERESPLH
j_gene: TRBJ1-2; v_gene: TRBV20-1; abundance: -; CDR3aa: RAGGDT
j_gene: TRBJ2-1; v_gene: TRBV11-3; abundance: -; CDR3aa: ASSPGSEGEQF
j_gene: TRBJ1-6; v_gene: TRBV5-4; abundance: -; CDR3aa: ASRGQGNSPLH
j_gene: TRBJ2-7; v_gene: TRBV11-2; abundance: once; CDR3aa: ASSFGTGLREQY
j_gene: TRBJ1-1; v_gene: TRBV6-5; abundance: -; CDR3aa: ASTRAGGGNTEAF
j_gene: TRBJ1-3; v_gene: TRBV6-6; abundance: -; CDR3aa: ASTRTGSSGNTIY
j_gene: TRBJ1-3; v_gene: TRBV11-2; abundance: once; CDR3aa: ASSLSGLSGNTIY
j_gene: TRBJ1-5; v_gene: TRBV2; abundance: -; CDR3aa: ASSEGGRQPQH
j_gene: TRBJ2-7; v_gene: TRBV25-1; abundance: -; CDR3aa: ASIGTPHEQY
j_gene: TRBJ2-5; v_gene: TRBV7-7; abundance: -; CDR3aa: ASSSQGLAAETQY
j_gene: TRBJ1-6; v_gene: TRBV10-3; abundance: -; CDR3aa: AISVSSPNSYNSPLH
j_gene: TRBJ1-5; v_gene: TRBV6-5; abundance: -; CDR3aa: ASSTTYQGPQH
j_gene: TRBJ1-6; v_gene: TRBV10-3; abundance: -; CDR3aa: AISDPDRAGRG
j_gene: TRBJ1-5; v_gene: TRBV7-9; abundance: once; CDR3aa: ASSFPAGEIGPQH
j_gene: TRBJ1-1; v_gene: TRBV9; abundance: -; CDR3aa: ASSVASAGEAF
j_gene: TRBJ2-3; v_gene: TRBV6-5; abundance: -; CDR3aa: ASSPPGVQEDTQY
j_gene: TRBJ1-5; v_gene: TRBV7-8; abundance: -; CDR3aa: ASSWGQGLGNQPQH
j_gene: TRBJ2-3; v_gene: TRBV11-2; abundance: once; CDR3aa: ASSLGSRADTQY
j_gene: TRBJ2-3; v_gene: TRBV6-5; abundance: -; CDR3aa: ASSYSKENTQY
j_gene: TRBJ2-2; v_gene: TRBV5-1; abundance: -; CDR3aa: ASSLFGGRGGELF
j_gene: TRBJ1-3; v_gene: TRBV4-1; abundance: -; CDR3aa: ASRTTTGTGNTIY
j_gene: TRBJ1-1; v_gene: TRBV28; abundance: -; CDR3aa: ASSLGWKGTEAF
j_gene: TRBJ2-7; v_gene: TRBV13; abundance: -; CDR3aa: ASSLGGYEQY
j_gene: TRBJ2-1; v_gene: TRBV7-2; abundance: -; CDR3aa: ASSRDSSSYNEQF
j_gene: TRBJ1-6; v_gene: TRBV2; abundance: -; CDR3aa: ASSDESSYNSPLH
j_gene: TRBJ1-3; v_gene: TRBV27; abundance: -; CDR3aa: ASSLRESGNTIY